This entry lists 17 T cell receptor beta chains sequenced from one sample in a study of blood T cell repertoires in COVID-19. Repertoires were generated with immunoSEQ multiplex PCR, while TCRdb's copy carries only in-frame clones and drops some. The sample includes 300,000 to 350,000 clones, roughly nine tenths of them seen just once. The sequenced sample consisted of PBMCs or T cells enriched from blood (not recorded which). These receptors were taken from a woman in her twenties or thirties who had recovered from COVID-19.

This clone was observed a single time. The rearrangement joins TRBV19 to TRBJ2-2, with 11 bases fitting TRBD1. This CDR3 is built from 15 residues. Trimming took 6 bases from V and 3 from J; bases not matched to a gene: 3. Per germline, CDR1 LNHDA and CDR2 SQIVND (reference sequence). The CDR3, as DNA: TGTGCCAGTAGCAGGGACAGGGGGTACACCGGGGAGCTGTTTTTT. Encoded protein: CASSRDRGYTGELFF.

This clone was found once. This chain connects TRBV2 to TRBJ1-2, with 7 bases aligning to TRBD1. CDR1 and CDR2 (germline): SNHLY, FYNNEI. This CDR3 spans 15 amino acids. The ends lost 8 bases at V and 6 bases at J; junction bases unmatched: 15. CDR3 protein: CASWDSREGGDGYTF. The CDR3 region has the DNA TGTGCCAGCTGGGACAGCCGGGAAGGGGGCGATGGCTACACCTTC.

The V gene is TRBV18, the J gene TRBJ2-5; 12 bases are a match to TRBD1. V was clipped by 6 bases and J by 5 bases; unmatched bases: 16. CDR3 length: 18 residues. Germline loops: CDR1 KGHSH, CDR2 LQKENI. The CDR3 DNA reads TGTGCCAGCTCTCTCAGACTGGGACAGGGGGCACAGCGGGAGACCCAGTACTTC. Translated, it gives CASSLRLGQGAQRETQYF.

V is TRBV2 and J is TRBJ2-3, with D uncertain. Germline CDR1 is SNHLY and CDR2 is FYNNEI. CDR3 length equals 13 residues. The ends were cut back, 4 bases at V and 9 bases at J, with 14 bases in the middle. Written as DNA, the CDR3 is TGTGCCAGCAGTGCACTACCCCCAAGCACGCAGTATTTT. Translated: CASSALPPSTQYF.

This clone appeared once. This chain connects TRBV4-3 to TRBJ2-7; perhaps TRBD1 as D (6 bases). The CDR3 is 15 amino acids. The V gene's germline CDR1 is LGHNA and CDR2 YSLEER. The V gene lost 0 bases and the J gene lost 3 bases, with 12 bases spanning the gap. DNA for the CDR3: TGCGCCAGCAGCCAAGATATCCAGGGGTTCTACGAGCAGTACTTC. Protein sequence: CASSQDIQGFYEQYF.

V usage is TRBV27 and J usage is TRBJ1-2, with 12 positions matching TRBD1. The ends lost 3 bases at V and 4 bases at J; junction bases unmatched: 9. CDR3 length equals 17 residues. CDR1 and CDR2 from the germline V gene are MNHEY and SMNVEV (reference sequence). The CDR3 reads CASSFGTGGVDGYGYTF. The CDR3 bases are TGTGCCAGCAGTTTTGGGACAGGGGGCGTTGATGGCTATGGCTACACCTTC.

The V call is TRBV4-1, the J call TRBJ1-5; possibly TRBD1 for D (6 bases). This CDR3 is 18 amino acids long. Per the germline V gene, CDR1 is MGHRA and CDR2 is YSYEKL. V was shortened by 0 bases and J by 0 bases, with 15 bases between the two germline ends. The CDR3: CASSQEGGGGYSNQPQHF. DNA of the CDR3: TGCGCCAGCAGCCAAGAAGGCGGGGGCGGGTATAGCAATCAGCCCCAGCATTTT.

V usage is TRBV10-3 and J usage is TRBJ1-2; D remains unclear. Germline values: CDR1 ENHRY, CDR2 SYGVKD. The ends were cut back, 4 bases at V and 4 bases at J, with 10 bases in the middle. This CDR3 region has 13 residues. CDR3 residues: CAISVQVGYGYTF. As DNA, the CDR3 is TGTGCCATCAGTGTCCAGGTTGGCTATGGCTACACCTTC.

The rearrangement links TRBV29-1 to TRBJ1-1; tentatively, D is TRBD1 (6 bases). CDR1 is SQVTM and CDR2 is ANQGSEA in the germline V gene. V lost 3 bases and J 4 bases, leaving 12 bases between the germline ends. CDR3 length equals 13 residues. The chain's CDR3 is CSVDVRGGTEAFF. For the CDR3, the DNA is TGCAGCGTTGACGTCCGAGGGGGCACTGAAGCTTTCTTT. Variable domain in full (rest from reference TRBV29-1 and TRBJ1-1): SAVISQKPSRDICQRGTSLTIQCQVDSQVTMMFWYRQQPGQSLTLIATANQGSEATYESGFVIDKFPISRPNLTFSTLTVSNMSPEDSSIYLCSVDVRGGTEAFFGQGTRLTVV.

The CDR3 sequence is CASSPPGQGHTF. The CDR3 bases are TGTGCCAGCAGCCCCCCGGGACAGGGTCACACCTTC. The chain joins TRBV3-1 (or the pseudogene TRBV3-2) to TRBJ1-2, with 9 bases that match TRBD1. V lost 4 bases, J lost 12 bases, and 6 bases stayed unmatched. Germline CDR1 reads LGHDT; CDR2 reads YNNKEL (reference sequence). The CDR3 contains 12 residues.

V usage is TRBV2 and J usage is TRBJ2-1, with 8 bases aligning to TRBD2. With V trimmed by 8 bases and J by 2 bases, 5 bases remained unmatched. The CDR3 consists of 14 residues. The germline gives CDR1 SNHLY, CDR2 FYNNEI. The CDR3 protein is CASRPGGTYNEQFF. CDR3 in DNA: TGTGCCAGCCGACCGGGGGGGACCTACAATGAGCAGTTCTTC.

This sequence joins TRBV9 and TRBJ1-2; 7 bases align to TRBD1. The CDR3 totals 18 residues. The trim removed 3 bases at V and 7 bases at J, leaving 21 bases unmatched. The germline V gene encodes CDR1 SGDLS and CDR2 YYNGEE. CDR3 sequence (DNA): TGTGCCAGCAGCGCCCTACCCAGGACAGGCGGAATGAGGAGTGGCTACACCTTC. Encoded protein: CASSALPRTGGMRSGYTF.

This clone turned up a few times. The gene calls are TRBV28 and TRBJ1-2; weak D call: TRBD1 (5 bases). V lost 4 bases and J 2 bases, leaving 17 bases between the germline ends. The CDR3 is 16 amino acids. CDR1 and CDR2 (germline): MDHEN, SYDVKM. The CDR3 region has the DNA TGTGCCAGCAGTTCCATCGGACGTGGGGGGAACTATGGCTACACCTTC. Translation: CASSSIGRGGNYGYTF.

The rearrangement joins TRBV19 to TRBJ2-1; perhaps TRBD1 as D (5 bases). V gave up 2 bases and J gave up 5 bases, with 16 bases separating them. The germline gives CDR1 LNHDA, CDR2 SQIVND (reference sequence). This CDR3 contains 16 residues. CDR3 region: CASSINGDGAHNEQFF. The CDR3, as DNA: TGTGCCAGTAGTATAAACGGAGATGGGGCCCACAATGAGCAGTTCTTC. The full variable domain, with the rest looked up from reference TRBV19 and TRBJ2-1, is DGGITQSPKYLFRKEGQNVTLSCEQNLNHDAMYWYRQDPGQGLRLIYYSQIVNDFQKGDIAEGYSVSREKKESFPLTVTSAQKNPTAFYLCASSINGDGAHNEQFFGPGTRLTVL.

In this sample, this clone turned up a few times. The gene calls are TRBV5-1 and TRBJ1-5; tentatively, D is TRBD1 (6 bases). CDR1 and CDR2 (germline): SGHRS, YFSETQ. The CDR3 has 17 residues. The V end lost 0 bases, the J end lost 6 bases, and 19 bases lay between the germline ends. The CDR3 reads CASSLVGQQGLTQPQHF. Here the CDR3 DNA reads TGCGCCAGCAGCTTGGTTGGCCAACAGGGTTTGACTCAGCCCCAGCATTTT.

The sample holds one count of this clone. The V and J genes are TRBV28 and TRBJ1-5; tentative D call: TRBD1 (6 bases). V was shortened by 3 bases and J by 0 bases, with 9 bases between the two germline ends. CDR1 and CDR2 (germline): MDHEN, SYDVKM. This CDR3 has 15 residues. The DNA for the CDR3 is TGTGCCAGCAGTTTCGGGACACATAGCAATCAGCCCCAGCATTTT. Protein product: CASSFGTHSNQPQHF.

This sequence joins TRBV18 and TRBJ2-7; maybe TRBD1 (7 bases). There are 15 residues in the CDR3. Trimming stripped 2 bases from V and 1 base from J, with 12 bases between. Looked up from germline, CDR1 is KGHSH and CDR2 is LQKENI. In DNA form, the CDR3 reads TGTGCCAGCTCACCAAGCAGGGGGGTATCCTACGAGCAGTACTTC. This sequence encodes CASSPSRGVSYEQYF.